Each of the 20 T cell receptor beta chains below was sequenced from the same sample in a study of blood T cells in healthy people across ages. The authors ran a second PCR of about 6 to 11 cycles using a sample-barcoded 5' primer and a J-beta primer mix. TCRdb ran MiXCR on the 5' RACE reads and lists one entry per CDR3 protein. The data show around 1,500,000 distinct CDR3 sequences, 28% seen once. Input material: blood. These receptor sequences come from a woman aged 30 to 39 in good health.

The V and J genes are TRBV7-3 and TRBJ2-5; D assignment may be TRBD1 or TRBD2 (5 bases each). V lost 5 bases and J lost 4, with 20 bases in between. The germline gives CDR1 SGHTA, CDR2 FQGTGA. This CDR3 is 16 amino acids long. CDR3 sequence (DNA): TGTGCCAGCAGCCAACAGGAGGCTGGTGTCGGAGAGACCCAGTACTTC. As protein: CASSQQEAGVGETQYF.

This sequence joins TRBV4-1 and TRBJ2-1; 7 bases match TRBD2. The CDR3 length is 18 residues. After removal of 0 bases from V and 5 bases from J, the junction contained 13 bases not matched to a gene. CDR1 is MGHRA, CDR2 YSYEKL, per germline. The CDR3 is CASSQEWSGRVTNNEQFF. The CDR3 DNA follows: TGCGCCAGCAGCCAAGAGTGGTCGGGGAGGGTCACCAACAATGAGCAGTTCTTC.

Remarks on this clonotype: This may stem from a read error, because a much larger clone lies one nucleotide away. V and J are TRBV27 and TRBJ2-1; 7 bases map to TRBD1. From germline, CDR1 is MNHEY and CDR2 SMNVEV (reference sequence). This CDR3 comprises 15 residues. The CDR3 nucleotides read TGTACCAGCAGGACCACCGGGACAGCCTACAATGAGCAGTTCTTC. Translation: CTSRTTGTAYNEQFF.

This clonotype was observed a few times. This chain connects TRBV7-2 to TRBJ2-3, with 8 bases that match TRBD1. Per the germline V gene, CDR1 is SGHTA and CDR2 is FQGNSA. V trimming: 4 bases; J trimming: 1 base; junction bases outside the gene matches: 10. The length of the CDR3 is 17 residues. CDR3 bases: TGTGCCAGCAGCTCCCCCTTGGGGACAGGAGGCACAGATACGCAGTATTTT. It specifies CASSSPLGTGGTDTQYF.

This clonotype showed up just a few times. This chain uses TRBV12-3 or TRBV12-4 with TRBJ2-1; 7 nucleotides agree with TRBD1. This CDR3 comprises 13 residues. Germline trimming cut 5 bases from V and 5 bases from J; bases unmatched to any gene: 3. CDR3 in amino acids: CASSRDRNNEQFF. CDR3 sequence (DNA): TGTGCCAGCAGTCGGGACAGAAACAATGAGCAGTTCTTC.

CDR3 sequence reads: CASSLAVNIYNEKLFF. In DNA form, the CDR3 reads TGTGCCAGCAGCTTAGCCGTCAACATATATAATGAAAAACTGTTTTTT. V usage is TRBV11-2 and J usage is TRBJ1-4; D uncertain. V lost 1 base and J lost 4, with 13 bases in between. Germline CDR1 SGHAT, CDR2 FQNNGV. The CDR3 contains 16 residues.

In this sample, this clonotype turned up a few times. V is TRBV27 and J is TRBJ2-7; the match to TRBD1 covers 7 bases. V lost 2 bases to trimming and J lost 5 bases; unmatched junction nucleotides: 6. This CDR3 spans 14 amino acids. The germline V gene encodes CDR1 MNHEY and CDR2 SMNVEV (reference sequence). CDR3 in DNA: TGTGCCAGCAGTTTAACGACAGGGAGCAACGAGCAGTACTTC. It yields the protein CASSLTTGSNEQYF.

The chain combines TRBV6-1 with TRBJ2-2, with 7 bases that match TRBD1. This CDR3 is built from 19 residues. The ends lost 5 bases at V and 0 bases at J; junction bases unmatched: 15. In germline, CDR1 is MNHNS, CDR2 SASEGT. In nucleotides, the CDR3 is TGTGCCAGCAGTACACTATGGGCCAGGGGGATAGCGAACACCGGGGAGCTGTTTTTT. As protein: CASSTLWARGIANTGELFF.

The table lists this clonotype with a count of one. A read error may be the cause here, since a much bigger clone is one base away. This chain joins TRBV7-3 and TRBJ1-2, with D uncertain. Germline V gene data show CDR1 as SGHTA and CDR2 as FQGTGA. V was clipped by 5 bases and J by 4 bases, with 11 bases between them. The CDR3 covers 13 residues. The CDR3 loop is CASSLQSSYGYTF. The DNA of the CDR3 is TGTGCCAGCAGCCTACAGTCGTCCTATGGCTACACCTTC.

The chain joins TRBV7-3 to TRBJ2-7; possible D gene TRBD2, 5 bases. Germline V gene sequence: CDR1 SGHTA, CDR2 FQGTGA. With 5 bases removed from V and 1 base from J, the gap between germline ends came to 9 bases. CDR3 size: 13 residues. CDR3 residues: CASSRGYSYEQYF. For the CDR3, the DNA is TGTGCCAGCAGCCGCGGGTATTCCTACGAGCAGTACTTC. Filled out from reference TRBV7-3 and TRBJ2-7, the complete variable domain reads GAGVSQTPSNKVTEKGKYVELRCDPISGHTALYWYRQSLGQGPEFLIYFQGTGAADDSGLPNDRFFAVRPEGSVSTLKIQRTERGDSAVYLCASSRGYSYEQYFGPGTRLTVT.

The sample holds a few counts of this clonotype. For the CDR3, the DNA is TGTGCCAGCAGTCTCCCGATGGGGGGGGTTTACGAGCAGTACTTC. Protein sequence: CASSLPMGGVYEQYF. This chain uses TRBV6-5 with TRBJ2-7, with 7 bases that match TRBD2. Trimming removed 5 bases from V and 4 bases from J; junction bases left unmatched: 11. CDR1 MNHEY and CDR2 SVGAGI come from the germline V gene. The CDR3 contains 15 residues.

The chain carries TRBV7-9 and TRBJ2-7, with 10 bases lining up with TRBD2. V was clipped by 2 bases and J by 3 bases; unmatched bases: 4. Germline values: CDR1 SEHNR, CDR2 FQNEAQ (reference sequence). This CDR3 contains 15 residues. In DNA form, the CDR3 reads TGTGCCAGCAGCTTACTACTAGCGGGGAACTACGAGCAGTACTTC. Translated, it gives CASSLLLAGNYEQYF.

The chain has TRBV28 and TRBJ1-3; D not certain. Germline CDR1 and CDR2: MDHEN and SYDVKM. V lost 4 bases and J lost 3, with 13 bases in between. The CDR3 runs to 15 residues. CDR3 residues: CASSSASLVGNTIYF. The CDR3 bases are TGTGCCAGCAGTTCAGCCAGCCTAGTTGGAAACACCATATATTTT.

CDR3 DNA: TGTGCCAGCAGTTACTCGTCGATTTCTACCCTCCAAGAGACCCAGTACTTC. Its protein product is CASSYSSISTLQETQYF. This chain joins TRBV6-6 and TRBJ2-5; D ambiguous. The CDR3 has 17 amino acids. The ends were cut back, 0 bases at V and 1 base at J, with 15 bases in the middle. The V gene's germline CDR1 is MNHNY and CDR2 SVGAGI (reference sequence).

The chain couples TRBV2 to TRBJ1-6; 8 positions agree with TRBD1. Germline lookup yields CDR1 SNHLY and CDR2 FYNNEI. Losses at the gene ends were 5 bases for V and 9 bases for J; bases not matched to a gene: 3. The CDR3 covers 13 residues. CDR3 coding DNA: TGTGCCAGCAGTCGGACAGGGAGTTCACCCCTCCACTTT. This sequence encodes CASSRTGSSPLHF.

This clonotype has a handful of counts. V gene TRBV7-2 combines with J gene TRBJ1-2, with no clear D. V was cut by 5 bases and J by 5 bases, with 15 bases left in between. Germline CDR1 is SGHTA and CDR2 is FQGNSA. This CDR3 contains 14 residues. DNA for the CDR3: TGTGCCAGCAGCCTACGTCGCAGTTCGTATGGCTACACCTTC. Translating gives CASSLRRSSYGYTF.

This clonotype was seen more than once but under ten times. CDR3 in amino acids: CASSFQGKASGNEQFF. The CDR3, as DNA: TGTGCCAGCAGCTTCCAGGGAAAGGCCTCAGGCAATGAGCAGTTCTTC. This chain connects TRBV7-9 to TRBJ2-1, with D tentatively TRBD1 (5 bases). Deletions cut 3 bases from V and 6 bases from J, with 18 bases between. The CDR3 is 16 residues long. CDR1 is SEHNR, CDR2 FQNEAQ, per germline (reference sequence).

The gene calls are TRBV29-1 and TRBJ2-6; 7 nucleotides align to TRBD1. V lost 5 bases and J lost 0; bases outside the gene matches: 10. CDR1 SQVTM and CDR2 ANQGSEA come from the germline V gene. This CDR3 has 17 amino acids. As DNA, the CDR3 is TGCAGCGTTTCCGGGACAGACCTTATCTCTGGGGCCAACGTCCTGACTTTC. Encoded protein: CSVSGTDLISGANVLTF.

The V gene is TRBV24-1, the J gene TRBJ2-1, with D possibly being TRBD1 or TRBD2 (6 bases each). The CDR3 is 13 amino acids. Germline CDR1 is KGHDR and CDR2 is SFDVKD. Deletions cut 6 bases from V and 12 bases from J, with 17 bases between. CDR3: CATSSSGARGQFF. Written as DNA, the CDR3 is TGTGCCACCAGTTCCTCGGGGGCGCGGGGGCAGTTCTTC.

The chain recombines TRBV7-9 with TRBJ1-4, with TRBD1 identical over 8 bases. Unmatched junction bases numbered 5, after V lost 4 bases and J lost 7 bases. This CDR3 is built from 14 residues. Germline V gives CDR1 SEHNR, CDR2 FQNEAQ (reference sequence). The CDR3 DNA sequence: TGTGCCAGCAGCTCCCGGGACAGGCCTGAAAAACTGTTTTTT. Its translation is CASSSRDRPEKLFF.